This TCR beta chain originates from a study of T-cell memory formation after mild COVID-19. Overall study results and limits: CM and EM subsets held most contracting CD4+ clones; EMRA held CD8+ ones. Day 15 to 85 contracting clones showed balanced CD4/CD8; day 15 to 37 expanders favored CD4+.

The CDR3 contains 15 residues. The ends lost 4 bases at V and 6 bases at J; junction bases unmatched: 8. Germline V gives CDR1 DFQATT, CDR2 SNEGSKA (reference sequence). 5'RACE with constant-segment primers yielded barcoded, UMI-tagged TCR alpha and TCR beta cDNA libraries. MiXCR was run by TCRdb on the 5' RACE reads, yielding one entry per CDR3 protein. Of about 340,000 distinct CDR3 sequences in the sample, 20% to 25% were seen once. A remark on this clonotype: No antigen is known for it.

Sequencing was performed on PBMCs or a T cell subset sorted from them (not recorded which). The V call is TRBV20-1, the J call TRBJ2-1; 11 positions agree with TRBD1. The sequence was obtained from a man younger than 35 who had mild COVID-19 (a few samples of this study predate the infection). Cell type and time point are not known. CDR3 bases: TGCAGTGCTACCAGTCCCGGGACAGGGGGCAATGAGCAGTTCTTC. This translates into CSATSPGTGGNEQFF.